One sample yielded the 13 T cell receptor beta chains listed below, sequenced in a study of shared clonotypes between healthy human individuals. CD8 cells classed as naive were CD45RO-negative and positively selected for CCR7, excluding terminally differentiated effector memory CD45RA+ cells. The repertoire was sequenced with immunoSEQ multiplex PCR; TCRdb's copy has only in-frame clones and lacks some. The repertoire holds just over 2,000,000 clones, with about 95% as singletons. The sample taken for sequencing was naive CD8+ T cells sorted from blood. The source of these receptors is a man between 18 and 35 years old in good health.

The V gene is TRBV4-1, the J gene TRBJ2-3; D call uncertain. There are 15 residues in the CDR3. Trimming stripped 2 bases from V and 5 bases from J, with 14 bases between. CDR1 is MGHRA, CDR2 YSYEKL, per germline. Written as DNA, the CDR3 is TGCGCCAGCAGCCAAATCGGCCTAGATATAGATACGCAGTATTTT. Translating it yields CASSQIGLDIDTQYF.

The chain links TRBV4-3 to TRBJ2-7; TRBD2 agrees at 7 bases. Germline CDR1 LGHNA, CDR2 YSLEER. The CDR3 runs 17 residues. Trimming at V came to 1 base and at J to 1 base, leaving 10 bases not matched to a gene. CDR3 in DNA: TGCGCCAGCAGCCAAGGGGGTGGGGAGGGTCGATCCTACGAGCAGTACTTC. Protein: CASSQGGGEGRSYEQYF.

The gene calls are TRBV6-4 and TRBJ2-1; D not resolved. The CDR3 extends over 16 amino acids. The V gene's germline CDR1 is MRHNA and CDR2 SNTAGT. Trimming took 1 base from V and 3 from J, leaving 13 bases between them. CDR3 residues: CASSDFPGEGYNEQFF. The CDR3, as DNA: TGTGCCAGCAGTGACTTCCCGGGCGAAGGCTACAATGAGCAGTTCTTC.

The genes are TRBV29-1 and TRBJ2-7, with D perhaps TRBD2 (6 bases). The V end was cut by 1 base, the J end by 4 bases, with 20 bases between. The CDR3 is made up of 16 amino acids. Germline V gives CDR1 SQVTM, CDR2 ANQGSEA. The CDR3 sequence: CSVEGHVTGGSYEQYF. The CDR3 region has the DNA TGCAGCGTTGAAGGACATGTAACTGGGGGGTCGTACGAGCAGTACTTC.

The chain joins TRBV6-5 to TRBJ1-4; 7 nucleotides agree with TRBD1. J lost 6 bases, V lost 6 bases, and 7 bases had no gene match. Germline V gene lookup returns CDR1 MNHEY and CDR2 SVGAGI. This CDR3 is 14 amino acids long. The CDR3 loop is CASRQTGSHEKLFF. The CDR3 coding sequence is TGTGCCAGCAGACAGACAGGGAGTCATGAAAAACTGTTTTTT.

This rearrangement joins TRBV10-3 to TRBJ1-5; TRBD1 might be the D (6 bases). Trimming removed 4 bases at V and 0 bases at J, with 13 bases between. This CDR3 has 16 amino acids. CDR1 ENHRY and CDR2 SYGVKD come from the germline V gene. CDR3 region: CAISGGGPGSNQPQHF. The CDR3 coding sequence is TGTGCCATCAGTGGAGGGGGGCCGGGTAGCAATCAGCCCCAGCATTTT.

The chain combines TRBV7-9 with TRBJ2-7; no firm D call. Germline CDR1 SEHNR, CDR2 FQNEAQ (reference sequence). The CDR3 contains 13 residues. V lost 5 bases and J 3 bases, leaving 11 bases between the germline ends. The CDR3 reads CASSPYNLYEQYF. The DNA of the CDR3 is TGTGCCAGCAGCCCTTATAACCTCTACGAGCAGTACTTC. The whole variable domain, filled in from reference TRBV7-9 and TRBJ2-7, reads DTGVSQNPRHKITKRGQNVTFRCDPISEHNRLYWYRQTLGQGPEFLTYFQNEAQLEKSRLLSDRFSAERPKGSFSTLEIQRTEQGDSAMYLCASSPYNLYEQYFGPGTRLTVT.

The genes are TRBV30 and TRBJ2-1, with TRBD2 identical over 10 bases. Germline V gene data show CDR1 as GTSNPN and CDR2 as SVGIG (reference sequence). The CDR3 totals 16 residues. V lost 2 bases and J lost 5; bases outside the gene matches: 9. The CDR3 spells CAWSRLAGAGHNEQFF. CDR3 bases: TGTGCCTGGAGTAGGCTAGCGGGAGCAGGTCACAATGAGCAGTTCTTC.

J is TRBJ2-7 and V is TRBV27, with D unclear. The germline V gene has CDR1 MNHEY and CDR2 SMNVEV (reference sequence). V dropped 2 bases and J dropped 0 bases, with 8 bases sitting between them. The CDR3 contains 14 residues. The chain's CDR3 is CASSLTFNSYEQYF. In DNA form, the CDR3 reads TGTGCCAGCAGTTTAACCTTTAACTCCTACGAGCAGTACTTC.

A word on this clone: This sample also contains other DNA sequences that code for the same CDR3. This chain links TRBV27 with TRBJ1-5; 11 nucleotides align to TRBD1. The CDR3 is made up of 15 amino acids. Germline V gene lookup returns CDR1 MNHEY and CDR2 SMNVEV (reference sequence). Unmatched junction bases numbered 2, after V lost 3 bases and J lost 4 bases. Written as DNA, the CDR3 is TGTGCCAGCAGTTTCGGACAGGGGGCTAATCAGCCCCAGCATTTT. Amino acids: CASSFGQGANQPQHF.

The chain carries TRBV4-1 and TRBJ1-5, with D hard to call. V shed 4 bases and J shed 3 bases, with 10 bases lying between them. The CDR3 extends over 14 amino acids. Germline V gene data show CDR1 as MGHRA and CDR2 as YSYEKL. The chain's CDR3 is CASSPVGVNQPQHF. CDR3 nucleotides: TGCGCCAGCAGCCCCGTCGGGGTCAATCAGCCCCAGCATTTT.

This chain links TRBV30 with TRBJ2-3; D may be TRBD2 (5 bases). V gave up 7 bases and J gave up 0 bases, with 14 bases separating them. Germline V gene data show CDR1 as GTSNPN and CDR2 as SVGIG (reference sequence). The CDR3 contains 14 residues. CDR3 loop: CASERSSSTDTQYF. Here the CDR3 DNA reads TGTGCCTCCGAGCGGAGTTCTAGCACAGATACGCAGTATTTT.

The table lists this clone with a count of one. This chain links TRBV28 with TRBJ2-7, with unresolved D. CDR3 size: 13 residues. Trimming cost V 6 bases and J 4 bases, with 13 bases left between them. In germline, CDR1 is MDHEN, CDR2 SYDVKM. The CDR3 loop reads CASRAPGSYEQYF. Written as DNA, the CDR3 is TGTGCCAGCAGGGCCCCCGGATCATACGAGCAGTACTTC.